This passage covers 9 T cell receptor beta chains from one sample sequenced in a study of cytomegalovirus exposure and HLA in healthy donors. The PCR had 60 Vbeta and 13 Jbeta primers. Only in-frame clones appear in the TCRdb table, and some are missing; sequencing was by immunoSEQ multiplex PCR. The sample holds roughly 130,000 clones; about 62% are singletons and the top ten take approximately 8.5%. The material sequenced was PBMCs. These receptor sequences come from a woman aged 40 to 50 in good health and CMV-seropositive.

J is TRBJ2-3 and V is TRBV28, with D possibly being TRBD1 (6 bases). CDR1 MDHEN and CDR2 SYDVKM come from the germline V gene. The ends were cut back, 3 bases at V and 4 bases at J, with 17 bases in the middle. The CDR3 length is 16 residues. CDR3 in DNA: TGTGCCAGCAGTTTCGGCAGGGGAAGTACGGCAGATACGCAGTATTTT. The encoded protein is CASSFGRGSTADTQYF.

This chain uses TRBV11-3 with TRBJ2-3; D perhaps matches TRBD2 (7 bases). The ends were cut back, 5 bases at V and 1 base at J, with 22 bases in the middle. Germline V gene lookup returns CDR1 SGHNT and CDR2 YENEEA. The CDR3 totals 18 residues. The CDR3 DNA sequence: TGTGCCAGCAGCCGCCGGGGGGCGGGGGTTTCCCGCACAGATACGCAGTATTTT. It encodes CASSRRGAGVSRTDTQYF.

CDR3 coding DNA: TGCGCCAGCAGCACGGACAGGGGCTCCTACAATGAGCAGTTCTTC. Translated: CASSTDRGSYNEQFF. The chain has TRBV5-1 and TRBJ2-1; TRBD1 aligns across 9 bases. The CDR3 is made up of 15 amino acids. Trimming took 4 bases from V and 0 from J; bases not matched to a gene: 2. The germline CDR1 and CDR2 sequences are SGHRS and YFSETQ. The full variable domain, in which reference TRBV5-1 and TRBJ2-1 provide the parts outside the CDR3, is KAGVTQTPRYLIKTRGQQVTLSCSPISGHRSVSWYQQTPGQGLQFLFEYFSETQRNKGNFPGRFSGRQFSNSRSEMNVSTLELGDSALYLCASSTDRGSYNEQFFGPGTRLTVL.

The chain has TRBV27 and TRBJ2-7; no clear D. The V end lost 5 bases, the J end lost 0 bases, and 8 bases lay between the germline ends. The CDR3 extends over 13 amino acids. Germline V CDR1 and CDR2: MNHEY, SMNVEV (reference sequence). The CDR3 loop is CASSPTGSYEQYF. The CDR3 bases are TGTGCCAGCAGTCCTACCGGCTCCTACGAGCAGTACTTC.

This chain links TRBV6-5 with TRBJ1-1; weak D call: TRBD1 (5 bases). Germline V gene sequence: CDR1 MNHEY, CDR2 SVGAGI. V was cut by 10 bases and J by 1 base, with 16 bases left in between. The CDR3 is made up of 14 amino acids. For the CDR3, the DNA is TGTGCCACCACCAGGGAGGTTTCGAACACTGAAGCTTTCTTT. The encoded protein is CATTREVSNTEAFF.

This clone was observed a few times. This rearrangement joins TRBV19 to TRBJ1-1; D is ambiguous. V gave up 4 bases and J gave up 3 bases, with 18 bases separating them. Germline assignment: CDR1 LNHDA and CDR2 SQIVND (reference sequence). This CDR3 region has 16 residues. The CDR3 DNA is TGTGCCAGTAGTACCCGGGCCTCCAGGAGGGACACTGAAGCTTTCTTT. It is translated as CASSTRASRRDTEAFF.

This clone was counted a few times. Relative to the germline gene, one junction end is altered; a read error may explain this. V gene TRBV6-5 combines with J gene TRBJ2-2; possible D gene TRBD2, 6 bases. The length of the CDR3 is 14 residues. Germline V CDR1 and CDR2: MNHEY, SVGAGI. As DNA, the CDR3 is TGCATCCCTGAGGGGACTCCCGACACCGGGGAGCTGTTTTTT. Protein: CIPEGTPDTGELFF.

The CDR3 loop is CASTTGLGNTEAFF. DNA of the CDR3: TGTGCCAGCACGACAGGCTTAGGGAACACTGAAGCTTTCTTT. The rearrangement uses TRBV6-1 and TRBJ1-1; D might be TRBD1 (6 bases). The CDR3 has 14 residues. Between the trimmed V and J ends, which lost 7 bases and 1 base, there was a span of 13 bases. Germline CDR1 and CDR2: MNHNS and SASEGT.

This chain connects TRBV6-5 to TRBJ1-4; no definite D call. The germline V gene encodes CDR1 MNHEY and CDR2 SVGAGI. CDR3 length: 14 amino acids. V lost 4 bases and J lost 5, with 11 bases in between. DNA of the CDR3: TGTGCCAGCAGTTTCACGGGGAGGAATGAAAAACTGTTTTTT. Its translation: CASSFTGRNEKLFF.